This entry is about one TCR beta chain. This clone was counted once. No cognate antigen has been identified for it. Base qualities were left out, and no much larger clone turns up one base away. The record originates from a study of cytomegalovirus exposure and HLA in healthy donors (dated by TCRdb to 2017 to 2019). About the full investigation: An earlier analysis of fewer than 750 of the donors reported 250 to 350 Gb of sequence data and about 120 million unique TCR beta sequences obtained from approximately 180 million T cells. Approximately 310 gigabases of sequencing data and approximately 93 million unique TCR sequences were included in an early release covering 500 to 750 HLA-typed donors. The genetic ancestry cluster associated with self-reported Caucasian donors included over 65% of the roughly 410 genotyped donors. The study aimed to test whether cataloging public T cell receptors could reveal signatures of past pathogen exposure. Using immunosequencing, the study profiled T cell repertoires from 500 to 800 subjects and related those repertoires to cytomegalovirus serostatus. Along with the approximately 700-subject first cohort, a separate validation cohort of over a hundred different subjects was used. To predict cytomegalovirus infection status, the study combined high-throughput TCR immunosequencing, statistical association of individual TCRs with disease status, and machine learning. A later analysis re-analyzed previously published TCR beta repertoires from 550 to 700 donors and added high-resolution HLA genotyping to study TCR occurrence patterns. The later analysis used no new phenotypic data to find candidate immune exposures, relying instead on TCR beta sequences and their occurrence across donors. An earlier analysis of more than 450 of the donors used high-throughput TCR beta sequencing to judge whether each TCR beta V gene segment behaved as functional or pseudogenic. Alongside the repertoire data, information on donor age, sex, ethnicity and CMV serostatus was compiled. A later genetic analysis used genome-wide SNP genotypes for about three fifths of the roughly 700 donors, treating that subset as a discovery cohort. Every discovery cohort repertoire had been produced on one sequencing platform. HLA typing included class I and class II loci at four-digit resolution. The number of typed donors differed by locus: about 629-630 for A, B, C, DRB1 and DQB1; 500 to 550 for DQA1; 600 to 610 for DPA1; and approximately 450 for DPB1. A few DR-DQ haplotypes were treated as single units for association and clustering because of strong linkage in the cohort. Across some 400 genotyped donors of the cohort, an average of about 200,000 unique TCR beta nucleotide sequences per donor were sequenced, and approximately 19% of those sequences were non-productive.

The cohort consisted of some 730 healthy bone marrow donors. Cohort members were all nominally healthy when sampled, although unrecorded immune exposures were likely present. The donor tested CMV seropositive, placing the donor among the approximately 310 seropositive members of the cohort. Every donor gave a peripheral blood sample, and the peripheral blood mononuclear cells from that sample were used for TCR beta sequencing. The Qiagen DNeasy Blood Extraction Kit was used to extract genomic DNA from the blood cell samples. Results and caveats for the whole study, not just this receptor: Linkage disequilibrium might explain the correlated functional status among segregating V segments, but an unknown experimental factor could not be ruled out. A later analysis found that HLA-associated TCR beta chains were more clonally expanded and had lower generation probabilities than equally common non-associated chains. In a later analysis, most CMV-associated TCR beta chains were found to appear HLA-restricted, with HLA associations seemingly driven largely by CMV exposure. While some public TCRs were present in many individuals, most TCR sequences turned up only very rarely across donors. An earlier analysis of approximately 500 of the donors showed that most TCR beta V segments appeared in productive rearrangements either about 87% or about 30% of the time, which broadly matched IMGT annotations. In vitro tests confirmed that three of the cytomegalovirus-associated TCR beta chains recognize cytomegalovirus antigens. In a later genetic analysis, a missense DCLRE1C variant was associated with V-gene and J-gene trimming of TCR beta chains, and the association was replicated in an independent cohort. A later analysis associated 16,951 TCR beta sequences with specific HLA alleles at a false discovery rate of 0.05. The authors suggested that the approach could potentially be extended to other disease states and immunological phenotypes. Because HLA typing was missing for some donors at each locus, association tests included only the typed subset. In a later analysis, several top co-occurrence clusters were reported to appear linked to parvovirus B19, influenza, CMV and Epstein-Barr virus. Presence/absence analyses assumed roughly uniform sequencing depth across donors, an assumption that may not hold. A total of 164 TCR beta chains were listed by the study as associated with cytomegalovirus. According to a later analysis, TCR association rates differed among HLA loci, with DRB1 alleles showing the most associated TCRs and HLA-C alleles showing the fewest. Fewer than 20 rarely observed V segments, including chromosome 9 orphons, were excluded from the earlier analysis of approximately 600 of the donors because counts were too low. The 87-base-pair reads could not distinguish some IMGT-functional V segments, including TRBV6-2 and TRBV6-3, so those segments were excluded. A cluster of highly shared sequence variants was judged likely to be a technical artifact of the sequencing pipeline. The cohort was sequenced for TCR beta chains only, and without alpha or paired-chain data the features that could be detected were limited. According to a later genetic analysis, donors in an Asian-associated ancestry cluster had fewer N-insertions in productive TCRs than the roughly 670-donor mean. CMV serostatus was the only immune exposure information available for the cohort. Cytomegalovirus status was reported to be diagnosed by the classifier with high specificity and sensitivity in both the original and validation cohorts. A further reported finding was that TCR beta sequences accurately predicted the HLA-A and HLA-B alleles for most subjects in the first cohort. Assigning TCR associations to individual alleles was difficult when HLA alleles, especially DR and DQ, strongly co-occurred.

The library relied on the immunoSEQ multiplex PCR assay. A mixture of 60 forward primers for TCR Vbeta segments and 13 reverse primers for TCR Jbeta segments was used in the multiplex PCR. The CDR3 region of rearranged TCR beta genes was amplified from genomic DNA with a multiplex PCR assay. Amplified TCR beta libraries were sequenced as 87-base-pair reads on the Illumina HiSeq System. The published analysis was carried out like this. A later analysis counted around 72 million unique TCR beta chains across the 650 to 700 repertoires, and some 11 million of these chains were shared by at least two donors. Raw reads were error-corrected and collapsed into unique sequences by a nearest-neighbor algorithm in which closely related sequences were merged to remove PCR and sequencing errors. V, D and J gene segments were assigned by aligning CDR3 sequences to IMGT reference sequences. For a sequence to be retained, at least a six-nucleotide match to both a V gene segment and a J gene segment was required. A rearrangement was called productive if the CDR3 had no stop codons and remained in frame with V and J, and every other rearrangement was called non-productive. Following IMGT convention, CDR3 was defined as the stretch from the second conserved V-encoded cysteine to the conserved J-encoded phenylalanine. In an earlier analysis of around 540 of the donors, sequences lacking an unambiguous match to a single V gene segment were excluded. In an earlier analysis of some 590 of the donors, a V segment was called functional when productive rearrangements were above 56.7%, and segregating when the standard deviation between donors exceeded 5%. A statistical classification framework was built for diagnosing cytomegalovirus status from the catalog of TCR beta chain sequences. In a later analysis, TCR nucleotide sequences were compared against IMGT/GENE-DB human TR gene sequences so that V and J genes could be assigned. Using the TCRdist pipeline, a later analysis assigned CDR3 sequences along with most-parsimonious VDJ recombination scenarios. In a later analysis, every TCR beta chain was defined by the combination of its CDR3 amino acid sequence and its V-gene family, and reads without a unique V-gene family were dropped. As a way to deal with suspected cross-contamination and a sequencing artifact, a later analysis dropped approximately 590 nucleotide sequences that were highly shared and had low generation probability. For each public chain, a later analysis derived a clonal expansion index from normalized ranks of inferred template counts within each repertoire. A later analysis computed generation probabilities with a VDJ recombination model fitted to out-of-frame rearrangements, and checked the results against IGoR. In a later analysis, hypergeometric tests were used to score TCR-TCR, TCR-HLA and TCR-CMV co-occurrence, with a repertoire-size bias correction applied to TCR pairs. False discovery rates were estimated in a later analysis by permuting HLA or CMV assignments 20 times. A later analysis grouped co-occurring TCRs with DBSCAN, adding TCRdist sequence similarity when clustering within HLA-allele-positive subsets. Repertoires with fewer than 30,000 or more than 120,000 public chains were left out of co-occurrence clustering, as were five repertoires with anomalous nucleotide sharing. TCRdb took over this immuneACCESS table, retaining in-frame rearrangements with V and J assigned. Such tables are incomplete; in checked studies, under half of the missing clones stem from an unresolved V gene, and the remainder is unexplained. D and trimming were read from the DNA, whereas the V and J calls and clone size are those reported in that table. In this sample the table shows some 100,000 clones, 55% to 75% of which occur a single time. The leading ten clones occupy about 5% of the sample.

Taken from cysteine to phenylalanine, the CDR3 has 14 residues. The read is trimmed to its CDR3 DNA, 42 bases read in frame from base 1. The junction shows trimming of 7 bases on V and 2 bases on J, and the gene matches do not reach 5 bases of it. Sequences LNHDA (CDR1) and SQIVND (CDR2) are obtained from the germline V gene (reference sequence). Sequencing was performed on PBMCs. The chain is made from TRBV19 and TRBJ1-1; the junction holds 9 bases that match TRBD1. This receptor was taken from an older woman in good health and CMV-seropositive. The DNA sequence is as follows: TGTGCCAGTACCCGGGGACAGGGAAACACTGAAGCTTTCTTT. It specifies CASTRGQGNTEAFF.